These 11 T cell receptor beta chains originate from one sample sequenced in a study of T-cell reconstitution after alpha-beta-depleted transplantation in children. TCRbeta library construction was performed incorporating unique molecular identifiers. In TCRdb, the PCR reads were re-called with MiXCR into one record per CDR3 protein. The table lists approximately 800,000 distinct CDR3 sequences, 15% to 20% of them singletons, with around 5% in the top ten. The sample consisted of PBMCs, mostly from graft donor cells, taken 360 days after TCRalphabeta/CD19-depleted stem cell transplant. The receptor source for this set is a male patient younger than 18 who had a stem cell transplant for acute lymphoblastic leukemia, so the T cells may come from the graft donor.

This clonotype has a handful of counts. The genes are TRBV29-1 and TRBJ2-2, with D perhaps matching TRBD2 (5 bases). The CDR3 is 14 residues long. Germline-derived CDR1 and CDR2 are SQVTM and ANQGSEA. The ends were cut back, 4 bases at V and 0 bases at J, with 9 bases in the middle. This chain's CDR3 is CSVVSGANTGELFF. CDR3 nucleotides: TGCAGCGTTGTATCCGGGGCGAACACCGGGGAGCTGTTTTTT.

On this clonotype: A read error is possible here, since a much larger clone lies one base away. This is likely a read error, given that the CDR3 carries no conserved phenylalanine or tryptophan at its end. This chain connects TRBV5-1 to TRBJ2-1; perhaps TRBD2 as D (5 bases). There are 14 residues in the CDR3. V was cut by 5 bases and J by 9 bases, with 18 bases left in between. Germline CDR1 and CDR2: SGHRS and YFSETQ. The CDR3 region has the DNA TGCGCCAGCAGTTATCACCTAGCAATCGGTGAGCAGTTCTAC. It is translated as CASSYHLAIGEQFY.

This clonotype was counted a few times. J is TRBJ1-5 and V is TRBV4-2, with 9 bases aligning to TRBD1. Unmatched junction bases numbered 6, after V lost 0 bases and J lost 6 bases. The germline V gene has CDR1 LGHNA and CDR2 YNFKEQ. This CDR3 has 16 amino acids. The CDR3 coding sequence is TGTGCCAGCAGCCAAGATCAGGGACAGGGACTTCAGCCCCAGCATTTT. Translated: CASSQDQGQGLQPQHF.

The rearrangement joins TRBV7-6 to TRBJ2-5, with 9 bases identical to TRBD1. The CDR3 sequence is 17 residues long. CDR1 and CDR2 (germline): SGHVS, FNYEAQ. V trimming: 5 bases; J trimming: 4 bases; junction bases outside the gene matches: 14. The CDR3 DNA sequence: TGTGCCAGCAGCCAAAGCCCCGGACAGGGGATGAGAGAGACCCAGTACTTC. Translation gives CASSQSPGQGMRETQYF. The variable domain in full, with the rest retrieved from reference TRBV7-6 and TRBJ2-5, is GAGVSQSPRYKVTKRGQDVALRCDPISGHVSLYWYRQALGQGPEFLTYFNYEAQQDKSGLPNDRFSAERPEGSISTLTIQRTEQRDSAMYRCASSQSPGQGMRETQYFGPGTRLLVL.

The chain joins TRBV7-8 to TRBJ1-2, with D unresolved. Germline V lookup: CDR1 SGHVS, CDR2 FQNEAQ. The CDR3 contains 14 residues. V was shortened by 1 base and J by 4 bases, with 10 bases between the two germline ends. CDR3 DNA sequence: TGTGCCAGCAGCTTAGGATTCAAGGGCTATGGCTACACCTTC. Amino acids: CASSLGFKGYGYTF.

This chain links TRBV6-5 with TRBJ2-7, with D hard to call. CDR3 length: 12 amino acids. The germline V gene encodes CDR1 MNHEY and CDR2 SVGAGI. Trimming pared 11 bases from V and 3 bases from J, leaving 14 bases between. CDR3 protein: CAAGPRDYEQYF. The CDR3 DNA reads as TGTGCCGCAGGACCTCGAGACTACGAGCAGTACTTC.

This chain links TRBV7-6 with TRBJ2-7, with 7 bases that match TRBD2. The CDR3 is 15 amino acids. Germline assignment: CDR1 SGHVS and CDR2 FNYEAQ. V dropped 5 bases and J dropped 3; count of bases not matched to a gene: 10. This chain's CDR3 is CASSRSAGEYYEQYF. The CDR3 DNA reads as TGTGCCAGCAGCCGTTCGGCGGGAGAGTACTACGAGCAGTACTTC.

This chain links TRBV4-2 with TRBJ2-5; TRBD2 agrees at 10 bases. The CDR3 runs to 17 residues. J gave up 5 bases and V 0 bases, and 9 bases lay outside the gene matches. Germline assignment: CDR1 LGHNA and CDR2 YNFKEQ. This chain's CDR3 is CASSQDGASGRGETQYF. CDR3 in DNA: TGTGCCAGCAGCCAAGATGGGGCTAGCGGGAGAGGGGAGACCCAGTACTTC.

In this sample, this clonotype turned up a few times. The chain links TRBV5-1 to TRBJ2-7; D may be TRBD1 (5 bases). Trimming took off 1 base at V and 1 base at J, with 18 bases between the two ends. CDR1 and CDR2 from the germline V gene are SGHRS and YFSETQ. The CDR3 is 17 residues long. Here the CDR3 reads CASSLQPGFFSSYEQYF. DNA of the CDR3: TGCGCCAGCAGCTTGCAGCCAGGGTTTTTCAGTTCCTACGAGCAGTACTTC.

This chain joins TRBV18 and TRBJ2-5; 8 positions agree with TRBD1. Germline V gene data show CDR1 as KGHSH and CDR2 as LQKENI. The CDR3 extends over 15 amino acids. Trimming removed 4 bases from V and 4 bases from J; junction bases left unmatched: 8. In DNA form, the CDR3 reads TGTGCCAGCTCACATCCGATCGACAGGGGAGAGACCCAGTACTTC. Protein product: CASSHPIDRGETQYF.

The table lists this clonotype with many counts. This chain links TRBV12-3 or TRBV12-4 with TRBJ2-7; D unresolved. CDR3 length equals 10 residues. V was trimmed by 3 bases and J by 6 bases, leaving 3 bases between them. CDR3 residues: CASSFREQYF. The CDR3 DNA reads TGTGCCAGCAGTTTCCGCGAGCAGTACTTC.